One TCR beta chain is described in this entry. The data originate from a study of blood T cell repertoires in COVID-19. Study information: Italy, Spain and the United States were the sources of the convalescent and acute COVID-19 samples.

Germline-derived CDR1 and CDR2 are SGHKS and YYEKEE (reference sequence). The V and J ends lost 5 bases and 7 bases respectively, with 9 bases between them. The CDR3 has 12 residues. Original handling: Researchers report that nucleated cell counts were estimated from reference gene primer amplification. Only in-frame clones appear in the TCRdb table, and some are missing; sequencing was by immunoSEQ multiplex PCR. The V and J calls and the clone size are those of that table, but D and trimming were determined from the DNA. This sample has about 210,000 clones; more than 75% occur once, and the top ten carry about 5.6%.

This chain joins TRBV5-5 and TRBJ1-4; D remains unclear. The sequence came from a woman between 65 and 79 years old with COVID-19, enrolled during active disease. The sequencing input was peripheral blood. This CDR3 reads CASSLESEKLFF. DNA for the CDR3: TGTGCCAGCAGTCTGGAGAGTGAAAAACTGTTTTTT.